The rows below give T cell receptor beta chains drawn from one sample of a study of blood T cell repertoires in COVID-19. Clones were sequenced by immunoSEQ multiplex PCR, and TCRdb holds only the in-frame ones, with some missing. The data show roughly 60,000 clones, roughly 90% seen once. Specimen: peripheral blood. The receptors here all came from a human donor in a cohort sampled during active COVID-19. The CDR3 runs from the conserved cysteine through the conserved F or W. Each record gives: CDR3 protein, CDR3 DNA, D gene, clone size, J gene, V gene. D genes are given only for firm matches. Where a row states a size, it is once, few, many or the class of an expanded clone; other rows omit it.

CDR3aa: CASGMGGTEVNEQFF; CDR3nt: TGTGCTAGTGGCATGGGTGGGACAGAAGTCAATGAGCAGTTCTTC; d_gene: TRBD1; abundance: -; j_gene: TRBJ2-1; v_gene: TRBV12-5
CDR3aa: CASSQAPSGGSYEQYF; CDR3nt: TGCGCCAGCAGCCAAGCCCCTAGCGGGGGCTCCTACGAGCAGTACTTC; d_gene: TRBD2; abundance: -; j_gene: TRBJ2-7; v_gene: TRBV4-1
CDR3aa: CASSTVAGGINEQFF; CDR3nt: TGTGCCAGCAGCACGGTAGCGGGAGGGATCAATGAGCAGTTCTTC; d_gene: TRBD2; abundance: -; j_gene: TRBJ2-1; v_gene: TRBV5-4
CDR3aa: CASSEWSGTGELFF; CDR3nt: TGCGCCAGCAGTGAGTGGTCGGGCACCGGGGAGCTGTTTTTT; d_gene: -; abundance: few; j_gene: TRBJ2-2; v_gene: TRBV10-1
CDR3aa: CASTLSVETPYEQYF; CDR3nt: TGTGCCAGCACTTTATCGGTGGAGACCCCCTACGAGCAGTACTTC; d_gene: -; abundance: -; j_gene: TRBJ2-7; v_gene: TRBV2
CDR3aa: CATSRDLVSGGYTDTQYF; CDR3nt: TGTGCCACCAGCAGAGATTTGGTTAGCGGGGGGTACACAGATACGCAGTATTTT; d_gene: TRBD2; abundance: -; j_gene: TRBJ2-3; v_gene: TRBV15
CDR3aa: CASGGGLRTEAFF; CDR3nt: TGTGCCAGTGGGGGGGGGCTTCGTACTGAAGCTTTCTTT; d_gene: -; abundance: -; j_gene: TRBJ1-1; v_gene: TRBV2
CDR3aa: CATSQSGADTQYF; CDR3nt: TGTGCCACCAGCCAAAGCGGTGCAGATACGCAGTATTTT; d_gene: -; abundance: -; j_gene: TRBJ2-3; v_gene: TRBV24-1
CDR3aa: CASSSSPGTDFYNEQFF; CDR3nt: TGTGCCAGCAGCTCCTCCCCGGGGACAGATTTTTACAATGAGCAGTTCTTC; d_gene: TRBD1; abundance: -; j_gene: TRBJ2-1; v_gene: TRBV5-6
CDR3aa: CASSYRGSYEQYF; CDR3nt: TGTGCCAGCAGCTACAGGGGATCCTACGAGCAGTACTTC; d_gene: TRBD1; abundance: -; j_gene: TRBJ2-7; v_gene: TRBV5-6